The 2 T cell receptor beta chains in this list originate from one sample, sequenced in a study of T cells in Graves' hyperthyroidism and ophthalmopathy. Authors of the study amplified TCR beta CDR3 regions from RNA transcripts. Using the HTBI primer set, a first-round RT-PCR was run on the TCR CDR3. From the multiplex PCR reads, TCRdb called clonotypes with MiXCR, one entry per CDR3 protein. Of fewer than 500,000 distinct CDR3 sequences detected, about 13% appear once; the ten largest clones hold 20% to 25%. The source material was blood. The source is a man younger than 45 with Graves' hyperthyroidism that later progressed to Graves' ophthalmopathy.

This clonotype came up many times. This chain connects TRBV20-1 to TRBJ1-2; D unresolved. The germline CDR1 and CDR2 sequences are DFQATT and SNEGSKA (reference sequence). CDR3 size: 9 residues. The CDR3 coding sequence is TGCGCTACGCTCTATGGCTACACCTTC. This translates into CATLYGYTF.

This clonotype came up many times. The V and J genes are TRBV15 and TRBJ1-3; tentative D call: TRBD1 (6 bases). The CDR3 consists of 12 residues. Trimming removed 3 bases at V and 9 bases at J, with 9 bases between. Germline V gene data show CDR1 as LNHNV and CDR2 as YYDKDF (reference sequence). The CDR3 region has the DNA TGTGCCACCAGCAGTACAGGGTTCACCATATATTTT. Amino acid sequence: CATSSTGFTIYF.